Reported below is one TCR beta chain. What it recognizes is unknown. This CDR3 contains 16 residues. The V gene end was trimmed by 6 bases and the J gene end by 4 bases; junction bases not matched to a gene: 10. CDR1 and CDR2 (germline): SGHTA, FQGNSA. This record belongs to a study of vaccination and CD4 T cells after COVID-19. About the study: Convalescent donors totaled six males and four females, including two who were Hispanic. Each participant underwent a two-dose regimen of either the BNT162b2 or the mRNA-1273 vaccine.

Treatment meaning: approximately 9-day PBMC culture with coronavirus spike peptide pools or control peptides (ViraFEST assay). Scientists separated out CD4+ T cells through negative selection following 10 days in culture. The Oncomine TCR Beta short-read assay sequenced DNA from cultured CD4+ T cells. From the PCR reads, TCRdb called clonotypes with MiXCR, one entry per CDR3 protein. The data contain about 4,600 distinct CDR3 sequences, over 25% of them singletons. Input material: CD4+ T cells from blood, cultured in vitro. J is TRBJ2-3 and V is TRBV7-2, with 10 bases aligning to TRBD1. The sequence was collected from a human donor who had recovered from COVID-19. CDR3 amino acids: CASRRTGTGVADTQYF. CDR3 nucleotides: TGTGCCAGCAGGAGAACCGGGACAGGGGTAGCAGATACGCAGTATTTT.